In this sample, the clone carrying this T cell receptor (beta chain) turned up a few times. The antigen is undetermined. Unique molecular identifiers were incorporated during preparation of the TCRbeta library. Via MiXCR, TCRdb re-called the PCR reads, giving one row per CDR3 protein. The data show fewer than 150,000 distinct CDR3 sequences, with around a tenth seen just once and approximately 25% held by the top ten. The source of the sample is a study of T-cell reconstitution after alpha-beta-depleted transplantation in children. Germline CDR1 reads ENHRY; CDR2 reads SYGVKD. CDR3 length: 16 amino acids. Trimming removed 9 bases from V and 0 bases from J, with 18 bases in between. Study-level points and caveats: Reportedly, alpha-beta T cells present about two months post-transplant originated from several hundred expanded clones of graft origin.

The chain recombines TRBV10-3 with TRBJ2-1; tentative D call: TRBD1 (5 bases). The receptor comes from a girl less than two years old who had a stem cell transplant for combined immunodeficiency, so the T cells may come from the graft donor. Here the sequenced sample was PBMCs, mostly from graft donor cells, taken 180 days after TCRalphabeta/CD19-depleted stem cell transplant. The CDR3: CAIARSEQVSYNEQFF. The CDR3 region has the DNA TGTGCCATAGCCCGAAGTGAACAGGTCTCCTACAATGAGCAGTTCTTC.